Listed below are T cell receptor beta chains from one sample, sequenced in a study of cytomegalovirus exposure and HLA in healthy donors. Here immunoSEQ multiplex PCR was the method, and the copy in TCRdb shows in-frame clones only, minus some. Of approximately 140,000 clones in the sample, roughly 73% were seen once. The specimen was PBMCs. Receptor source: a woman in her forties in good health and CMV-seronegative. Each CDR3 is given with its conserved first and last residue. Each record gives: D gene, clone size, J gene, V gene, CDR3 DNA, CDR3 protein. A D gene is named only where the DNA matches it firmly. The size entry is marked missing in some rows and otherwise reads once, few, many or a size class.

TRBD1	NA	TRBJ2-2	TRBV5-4	TGTGCCAGCAGCCGTGGGACAGCCACCGGGGAGCTGTTTTTT	CASSRGTATGELFF
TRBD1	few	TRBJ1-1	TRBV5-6	TGTGCCAGCAGCTTTGGGGCAGGGGGCGATGGAGCTTTCTTT	CASSFGAGGDGAFF
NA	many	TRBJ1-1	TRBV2	TGTGCCAGCAGTGAAAGAGACCGGAGGAACACTGAAGCTTTCTTT	CASSERDRRNTEAFF
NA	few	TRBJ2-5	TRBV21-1	TGTGCCAGCAGCAAAGTACGCGGGGGGGCCCAAGAGACCCAGTACTTC	CASSKVRGGAQETQYF
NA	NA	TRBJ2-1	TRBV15	TGTGCCACCAGCAGCCAGGGTAGTTACAATGAGCAGTTCTTC	CATSSQGSYNEQFF
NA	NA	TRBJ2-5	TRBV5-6	TGTGCCAGCAGCTTGGCAGGGCTCTTGGAGACCCAGTACTTC	CASSLAGLLETQYF
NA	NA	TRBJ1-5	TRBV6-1	TGTGCCAGCAGTGAAGCTGGACATAGTACTCAGCCCCAGCATTTT	CASSEAGHSTQPQHF
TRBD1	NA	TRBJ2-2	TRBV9	TGTGCCAGCAGCCCCGGACAGGGGGCGGACACCGGGGAGCTGTTTTTT	CASSPGQGADTGELFF
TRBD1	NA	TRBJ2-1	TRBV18	TGTGCCAGCTCACCAGGGACAGGGACTTACAATGAGCAGTTCTTC	CASSPGTGTYNEQFF
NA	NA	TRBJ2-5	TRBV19	TGTGCCAGTGCCAACAGCATTTCGTACCAAGAGACCCAGTACTTC	CASANSISYQETQYF
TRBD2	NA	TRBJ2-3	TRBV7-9	TGTTCCAGCAGCCCAGGACTAGCGGCAAGCACAGATACGCAGTATTTT	CSSSPGLAASTDTQYF
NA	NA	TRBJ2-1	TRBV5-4	TGTGCCAGCAGCTTTTATCAGACAGCGAGCTCCTACAATGAGCAGTTCTTC	CASSFYQTASSYNEQFF
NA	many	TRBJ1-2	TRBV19	TGTGCCAGTACCAAACGGGCAGGGCCCAACTATGGCTACACCTTC	CASTKRAGPNYGYTF
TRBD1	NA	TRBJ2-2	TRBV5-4	TGTGCCGGCAGCTTAGGACAGGGACCGCGGAACACCGGGGAGCTGTTTTTT	CAGSLGQGPRNTGELFF
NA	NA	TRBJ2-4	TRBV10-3	TGTGCCATCAGTGAGTCGGGGGGGCAGGGCAAAAACATTCAGTACTTC	CAISESGGQGKNIQYF
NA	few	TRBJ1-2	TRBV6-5	TGTGCCAGCAGTTACGAGGGTGACTATGGCTACACCTTC	CASSYEGDYGYTF
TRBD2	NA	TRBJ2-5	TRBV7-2	TGTGCCAGCAGCGCCGGACTAGCGGGGGGGCGGGAGACCCAGTACTTC	CASSAGLAGGRETQYF
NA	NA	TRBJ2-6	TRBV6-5	TGTGCCAGCAGTTACCAGGGTACTGGGGCCAACGTCCTGACTTTC	CASSYQGTGANVLTF
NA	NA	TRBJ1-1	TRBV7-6	TGTGCCAGCAGCTTTTTCAGGGGAGAGAACACTGAAGCTTTCTTT	CASSFFRGENTEAFF
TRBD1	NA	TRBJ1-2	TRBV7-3	TGTGCCAGCAGCCCAGGGGACAGGAGCTATGGCTACACCTTC	CASSPGDRSYGYTF
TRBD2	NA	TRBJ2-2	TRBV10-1	TGCGCCAGCAGTGAGAGGGGCGGTGACCTAGCGGGGGGTCAAAACACCGGGGAGCTGTTTTTT	CASSERGGDLAGGQNTGELFF
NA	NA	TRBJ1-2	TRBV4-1	TGCGCCAGCAGCCAACCGGGGGTTGACTATGGCTACACCTTC	CASSQPGVDYGYTF
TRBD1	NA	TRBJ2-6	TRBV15	TGTGCCACCAGCAGAGGGGACAGCTCTGGGGCCAACGTCCTGACTTTC	CATSRGDSSGANVLTF
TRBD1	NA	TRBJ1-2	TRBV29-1	TGCAGCGTGTACAGGGGACGCGGCTACACCTTC	CSVYRGRGYTF
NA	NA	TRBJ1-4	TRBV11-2	TGTGCCAGCAGCTTAGAGGGAGGGCCAACTAATGAAAAACTGTTTTTT	CASSLEGGPTNEKLFF
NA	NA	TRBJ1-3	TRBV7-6	TGTGCCAGCAGCCAAGGACACACCTCTGGAAACACCATATATTTT	CASSQGHTSGNTIYF
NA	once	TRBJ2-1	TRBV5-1	TGCGCCAGCAGCCCTCTAGGAGGCGAGCAGTTCTTC	CASSPLGGEQFF
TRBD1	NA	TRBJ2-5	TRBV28	TGTGCCAGCAGTTCGTGGACAGGGGAAGAGACCCAGTACTTC	CASSSWTGEETQYF
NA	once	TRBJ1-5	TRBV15	TGTGCCACCAGCATTTCGGGGGACGGTCAGCCCCAGCATTTT	CATSISGDGQPQHF
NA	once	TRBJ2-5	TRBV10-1	TGCGCCAGCAGTGTTACAGGGAGGGGGCAAGAGACCCAGTACTTC	CASSVTGRGQETQYF
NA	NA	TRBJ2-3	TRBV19	TGTGCCAGTAGTATATCCCGGGGGTCAGATACGCAGTATTTT	CASSISRGSDTQYF
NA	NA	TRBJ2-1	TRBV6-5	TGTGCCAGCAGCCCCATCTTGGGGGGGCTTAATGAGCAGTTCTTC	CASSPILGGLNEQFF
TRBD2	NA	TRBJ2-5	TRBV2	TGTGCCAGCAGTGCCAGAAGACTAGCGGGGGGGACACAAGAGACCCAGTACTTC	CASSARRLAGGTQETQYF
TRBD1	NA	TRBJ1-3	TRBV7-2	TGTGCCAGCGGAGGACAGGGTAACGGAAACACCATATATTTT	CASGGQGNGNTIYF
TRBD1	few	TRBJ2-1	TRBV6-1	TGTGCCAGCCAGGGGGACTACAATGAGCAGTTCTTC	CASQGDYNEQFF
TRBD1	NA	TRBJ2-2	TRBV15	TGTGCCACCACCCCGACAGGGAGCACCGGGGAGCTGTTTTTT	CATTPTGSTGELFF
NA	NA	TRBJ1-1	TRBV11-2	TGTGCCAGCAGCAACAGGGAGAACACTGAAGCTTTCTTT	CASSNRENTEAFF
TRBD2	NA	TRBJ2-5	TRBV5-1	TGCGCCAGCAGCTCCCTAGCGCGGGGGGCGGAGACCCAGTACTTC	CASSSLARGAETQYF
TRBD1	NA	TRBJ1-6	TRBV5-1	TGCGCCAGCAGCCGTAGACAGGGGGCTTATTCACCCCTCCACTTT	CASSRRQGAYSPLHF
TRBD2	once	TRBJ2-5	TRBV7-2	TGTGCCAGCAGCTTTATAGCGGGGGGAGGCGAGACCCAGTACTTC	CASSFIAGGGETQYF
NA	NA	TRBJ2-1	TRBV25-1	TGTGCCAGCAGTGATCCAGTAGCGGAAAACTACAATGAGCAGTTCTTC	CASSDPVAENYNEQFF
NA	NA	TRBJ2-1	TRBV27	TGTGCCAGCAGTTTATCGCAAGCGAGTGAGCAGTTCTTC	CASSLSQASEQFF
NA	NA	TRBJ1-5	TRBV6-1	TGTGCCAGCAGTGACGGAGGGTTCTCCTTAGGCAATCAGCCCCAGCATTTT	CASSDGGFSLGNQPQHF
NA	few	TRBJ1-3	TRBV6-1	TGTGCCAGCAGCGTCAGCAGGCTTGGAAACACCATATATTTT	CASSVSRLGNTIYF
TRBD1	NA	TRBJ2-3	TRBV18	TGTGCCAGCTCACTGGGACAGGCTGGCACAGATACGCAGTATTTT	CASSLGQAGTDTQYF
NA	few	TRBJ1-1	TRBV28	TGTGCCAGCAGTGGGGCTCGGAGAGCTGAAGCTTTCTTT	CASSGARRAEAFF
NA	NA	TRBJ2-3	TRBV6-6	TGTGCCAGCAGATGGGAGGTGGGCACAGATACGCAGTATTTT	CASRWEVGTDTQYF
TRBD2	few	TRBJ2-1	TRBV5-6	TGTGCCAGCAGGTCTTCCGGGACTAGCGGGGGCCCGATCTACAATGAGCAGTTCTTC	CASRSSGTSGGPIYNEQFF
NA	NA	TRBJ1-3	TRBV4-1	TGCGCCAGCAGCCCCATTGTGGGAAACACCATATATTTT	CASSPIVGNTIYF
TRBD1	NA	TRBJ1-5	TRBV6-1	TGTGCCAGCAGTCGGACAGGGATCAGCAATCAGCCCCAGCATTTT	CASSRTGISNQPQHF